Each of the 29 T cell receptor beta chains below was sequenced from the same sample in a study of blood T cell repertoires in COVID-19. TCRdb keeps only in-frame clones here, not all; method: immunoSEQ multiplex PCR. Among about 180,000 clones, 80% were seen once, and the ten largest hold 6% to 7.5%. The specimen was peripheral blood. These receptors originate from a man aged 65 to 79 with active or convalescent COVID-19.

J is TRBJ1-2 and V is TRBV18, with TRBD1 matching over 8 bases. CDR1 KGHSH and CDR2 LQKENI come from the germline V gene. The CDR3 runs to 14 residues. The junction had 3 bases not matched to a gene; V was cut back by 3 bases and J by 3 bases. DNA of the CDR3: TGTGCCAGCTCACCGGGACAGGAACACTATGGCTACACCTTC. Residues: CASSPGQEHYGYTF.

This chain joins TRBV6-5 and TRBJ2-5, with unresolved D. Germline CDR1 and CDR2: MNHEY and SVGAGI. The CDR3 consists of 13 residues. V was trimmed by 4 bases and J by 5 bases, leaving 11 bases between them. CDR3 amino acids: CASSSTPPETQYF. CDR3 nucleotide sequence: TGTGCCAGCAGTTCGACTCCCCCGGAGACCCAGTACTTC.

The J gene is TRBJ1-1, the V gene TRBV29-1; D is unresolved. The CDR3 contains 14 residues. Germline V gene data show CDR1 as SQVTM and CDR2 as ANQGSEA. V lost 4 bases to trimming and J lost 4 bases, with 16 bases between them. CDR3 DNA sequence: TGCAGCGTTGTCCTATTTCACACGGGCACTGAAGCTTTCTTT. Translation gives CSVVLFHTGTEAFF.

The chain uses TRBV7-9 and TRBJ1-1; 10 nucleotides align to TRBD1. J lost 7 bases, V lost 1 base, and 9 bases had no gene match. The CDR3 is 16 residues long. Germline lookup yields CDR1 SEHNR and CDR2 FQNEAQ (reference sequence). The CDR3 DNA reads as TGTGCCAGCAGCTTAGAAGGGACAGGGGATATGGGTGAAGCTTTCTTT. Its translation: CASSLEGTGDMGEAFF.

The chain combines TRBV6-1 with TRBJ2-1; tentatively, D is TRBD2 (6 bases). The CDR3 loop spans 12 amino acids. The V end was cut by 5 bases, the J end by 9 bases, with 11 bases between. Germline V gene lookup returns CDR1 MNHNS and CDR2 SASEGT. CDR3 loop: CASSPGVIEQFF. The CDR3 DNA is TGTGCCAGCAGTCCGGGGGTAATTGAGCAGTTCTTC.

The rearrangement uses TRBV5-1 and TRBJ2-3; 7 positions match TRBD1. The CDR3 contains 16 residues. Trimming took 2 bases from V and 1 from J; bases not matched to a gene: 7. CDR1 SGHRS and CDR2 YFSETQ come from the germline V gene. CDR3: CASSFYLGQGTDTQYF. The CDR3 DNA reads TGCGCCAGCAGCTTCTACCTAGGACAGGGCACAGATACGCAGTATTTT.

This clone was observed many times. The rearrangement links TRBV7-9 to TRBJ2-1; a possible D gene is TRBD2 (7 bases). Looked up from germline, CDR1 is SEHNR and CDR2 is FQNEAQ (reference sequence). V was clipped by 0 bases and J by 7 bases, with 19 bases between them. This CDR3 has 17 residues. The CDR3: CASSLAFRGGLGNEQFF. CDR3 sequence (DNA): TGTGCCAGCAGCTTAGCCTTTAGGGGGGGCTTGGGGAATGAGCAGTTCTTC. Variable domain in full (rest from reference TRBV7-9 and TRBJ2-1): DTGVSQNPRHKITKRGQNVTFRCDPISEHNRLYWYRQTLGQGPEFLTYFQNEAQLEKSRLLSDRFSAERPKGSFSTLEIQRTEQGDSAMYLCASSLAFRGGLGNEQFFGPGTRLTVL.

The chain recombines TRBV5-1 with TRBJ2-3, with D maybe TRBD1 (6 bases). Per germline, CDR1 SGHRS and CDR2 YFSETQ. This CDR3 has 15 amino acids. Trimming took off 2 bases at V and 6 bases at J, with 16 bases between the two ends. CDR3 coding DNA: TGCGCCAGCAGCTTTGGTCAGGGGCTAAGTGATACGCAGTATTTT. Amino acid sequence: CASSFGQGLSDTQYF.

The V and J genes are TRBV27 and TRBJ2-3, with D tentatively TRBD2 (7 bases). Looked up from germline, CDR1 is MNHEY and CDR2 is SMNVEV (reference sequence). The CDR3 extends over 15 amino acids. Trimming shortened V by 5 bases and J by 1 base, and 13 bases separated the two germline ends. CDR3 nucleotide sequence: TGTGCCAGCAGTATACAGGGAGGGGGCACAGATACGCAGTATTTT. Translation: CASSIQGGGTDTQYF.

This clone occurred a few times. The chain combines TRBV18 with TRBJ2-3; no reliable D call. The CDR3 runs 13 residues. Trimming cost V 1 base and J 6 bases, with 8 bases left between them. CDR1 is KGHSH, CDR2 LQKENI, per germline. The CDR3 sequence: CASSPLVSDTQYF. The CDR3 DNA reads TGTGCCAGCTCACCACTAGTTTCGGATACGCAGTATTTT.

The chain recombines TRBV12-3 or TRBV12-4 with TRBJ1-1, with D perhaps matching TRBD1 (5 bases). This CDR3 has 13 amino acids. The ends were cut back, 3 bases at V and 5 bases at J, with 10 bases in the middle. The CDR3 loop is CASSFLRETEAFF. The CDR3 nucleotides are TGTGCCAGCAGTTTCCTCAGGGAAACTGAAGCTTTCTTT.

V gene TRBV5-1 combines with J gene TRBJ2-1, with 7 bases aligning to TRBD2. Germline V gene sequence: CDR1 SGHRS, CDR2 YFSETQ. V shed 3 bases and J 7 bases; nucleotides not matched to a gene: 10. The CDR3 has 15 residues. The CDR3 reads CASSSTLAVGNEQFF. In DNA, the CDR3 is TGCGCCAGCAGCTCAACGCTAGCGGTGGGAAATGAGCAGTTCTTC.

This chain connects TRBV19 to TRBJ2-7; TRBD2 matches at 7 bases. Trimming at V came to 6 bases and at J to 0 bases, leaving 5 bases not matched to a gene. From germline, CDR1 is LNHDA and CDR2 SQIVND (reference sequence). CDR3 length: 14 amino acids. CDR3 nucleotides: TGTGCCAGTAGGGGAGGGGCGTTCTCCTACGAGCAGTACTTC. Translation gives CASRGGAFSYEQYF. Drawing the rest from reference TRBV19 and TRBJ2-7, the complete variable domain is DGGITQSPKYLFRKEGQNVTLSCEQNLNHDAMYWYRQDPGQGLRLIYYSQIVNDFQKGDIAEGYSVSREKKESFPLTVTSAQKNPTAFYLCASRGGAFSYEQYFGPGTRLTVT.

This clone was seen once. The chain couples TRBV15 to TRBJ2-3, with 10 bases aligning to TRBD2. V lost 0 bases to trimming and J lost 3 bases; unmatched junction nucleotides: 3. This CDR3 has 16 amino acids. CDR1 and CDR2 (germline): LNHNV, YYDKDF (reference sequence). The CDR3 nucleotides are TGTGCCACCAGCAGAGAAACTAGCGGGAATACAGATACGCAGTATTTT. It yields the protein CATSRETSGNTDTQYF.

The chain couples TRBV7-9 to TRBJ1-3, with 7 bases that match TRBD1. CDR3 length: 18 residues. The V gene end was trimmed by 1 base and the J gene end by 0 bases; junction bases not matched to a gene: 9. Looked up from germline, CDR1 is SEHNR and CDR2 is FQNEAQ (reference sequence). This chain's CDR3 is CASSLVRDSQNSGNTIYF. Here the CDR3 DNA reads TGTGCCAGCAGCTTAGTCCGGGACAGTCAAAACTCTGGAAACACCATATATTTT.

This sequence joins TRBV6-2 or TRBV6-3 and TRBJ2-3; 9 bases fit TRBD2. Germline V gene lookup returns CDR1 MNHEY and CDR2 SVGEGT. The CDR3 consists of 14 residues. After removal of 2 bases from V and 3 bases from J, the junction contained 0 bases not matched to a gene. For the CDR3, the DNA is TGTGCCAGCAGTTACCTAGCGGGGACAGATACGCAGTATTTT. Translation: CASSYLAGTDTQYF.

The rearrangement links TRBV5-1 to TRBJ1-2; 7 positions agree with TRBD1. V lost 1 base to trimming and J lost 3 bases; unmatched junction nucleotides: 9. This CDR3 spans 16 amino acids. Germline CDR1 and CDR2: SGHRS and YFSETQ. CDR3 region: CASSLSPTGTDYGYTF. The DNA for the CDR3 is TGCGCCAGCAGCTTGTCCCCTACCGGGACAGACTATGGCTACACCTTC.

CDR3 residues: CASSRGGGGPGETQYF. CDR3 in DNA: TGCGCCAGCAGCCGAGGTGGCGGGGGGCCCGGCGAGACCCAGTACTTC. The chain couples TRBV4-1 to TRBJ2-5; TRBD2 aligns across 8 bases. CDR3 length: 16 amino acids. From germline, CDR1 is MGHRA and CDR2 YSYEKL. J lost 5 bases, V lost 4 bases, and 12 bases had no gene match.

J is TRBJ2-5 and V is TRBV13; 10 bases are a match to TRBD1. Germline CDR1 PRHDT, CDR2 FYEKMQ (reference sequence). Germline trimming cut 5 bases from V and 4 bases from J; bases unmatched to any gene: 10. This CDR3 has 16 residues. The CDR3 region has the DNA TGTGCCAGCAGCGCGGCCGGGACAGGGGTGGGAGAGACCCAGTACTTC. It yields the protein CASSAAGTGVGETQYF. Complete variable domain (other parts from reference TRBV13 and TRBJ2-5): AAGVIQSPRHLIKEKRETATLKCYPIPRHDTVYWYQQGPGQDPQFLISFYEKMQSDKGSIPDRFSAQQFSDYHSELNMSSLELGDSALYFCASSAAGTGVGETQYFGPGTRLLVL.

This rearrangement joins TRBV30 to TRBJ1-6, with a tentative D call TRBD1 (5 bases). The CDR3 contains 15 residues. With 2 bases removed from V and 8 bases from J, the gap between germline ends came to 16 bases. Germline-derived CDR1 and CDR2 are GTSNPN and SVGIG (reference sequence). The CDR3 DNA follows: TGTGCCTGGAGTAGATCCGGGCAGGGCGATTCACCCCTCCACTTT. This gives the protein CAWSRSGQGDSPLHF.

The V gene is TRBV9, the J gene TRBJ2-7; D may be TRBD1 (6 bases). V was cut by 1 base and J by 6 bases, with 11 bases left in between. The CDR3 loop spans 13 amino acids. The V gene's germline CDR1 is SGDLS and CDR2 YYNGEE. CDR3 coding DNA: TGTGCCAGCAGCGTACAGGGGCTGGGCGAGCAGTACTTC. Translation gives CASSVQGLGEQYF.

The gene calls are TRBV4-1 and TRBJ1-1; 10 positions agree with TRBD1. After removal of 4 bases from V and 4 bases from J, the junction contained 6 bases not matched to a gene. This CDR3 has 15 residues. Germline values: CDR1 MGHRA, CDR2 YSYEKL. The CDR3 is CASSLRTGGFTEAFF. CDR3 in DNA: TGCGCCAGCAGCCTCCGGACAGGGGGATTCACTGAAGCTTTCTTT.

This chain connects TRBV30 to TRBJ1-3, with D perhaps TRBD1 (5 bases). This CDR3 region has 16 residues. Deletions cut 7 bases from V and 4 bases from J, with 23 bases between. CDR1 and CDR2 (germline): GTSNPN, SVGIG (reference sequence). The CDR3 sequence: CASPPAQGARGNTIYF. CDR3 bases: TGTGCCTCCCCACCAGCCCAAGGGGCGCGGGGAAACACCATATATTTT.

This chain joins TRBV9 and TRBJ2-7; D may be TRBD2 (5 bases). Per germline, CDR1 SGDLS and CDR2 YYNGEE. Trimming left V 4 bases short and J 5 bases short, with 16 bases between. CDR3 length equals 14 residues. For the CDR3, the DNA is TGTGCCAGCAGCCCGGGGTTTGTGTCCCACGAGCAGTACTTC. It specifies CASSPGFVSHEQYF.

This chain links TRBV6-5 with TRBJ1-6; a possible D gene is TRBD1 (6 bases). Germline V CDR1 and CDR2: MNHEY, SVGAGI. This CDR3 is 15 amino acids long. The V gene lost 8 bases and the J gene lost 5 bases, with 16 bases spanning the gap. This CDR3 reads CASGGLGTDNSPLHF. Written as DNA, the CDR3 is TGTGCCAGCGGGGGCTTAGGAACCGATAATTCACCCCTCCACTTT.

This chain joins TRBV7-2 and TRBJ2-1, with TRBD1 matching over 9 bases. CDR1 is SGHTA and CDR2 is FQGNSA in the germline V gene. With 4 bases clipped from V and 8 bases from J, the junction kept 12 bases outside the gene matches. The CDR3 is made up of 16 amino acids. The CDR3 DNA follows: TGTGCCAGCAGCTCCCCGTGGACAGGGGAGGTCGATGAGCAGTTCTTC. Its protein is CASSSPWTGEVDEQFF.

The chain employs TRBV13 and TRBJ2-2; 7 nucleotides match TRBD1. The CDR3 covers 17 residues. Germline CDR1 is PRHDT and CDR2 is FYEKMQ (reference sequence). With V trimmed by 0 bases and J by 2 bases, 6 bases remained unmatched. CDR3 nucleotide sequence: TGTGCCAGCAGCTTAGGCTCGGACAGGCGTAACACCGGGGAGCTGTTTTTT. Encoded protein: CASSLGSDRRNTGELFF.

The chain combines TRBV18 with TRBJ1-6; 8 bases are a match to TRBD1. This CDR3 spans 16 amino acids. V was pared by 6 bases and J by 7 bases, with 11 bases of the junction left unmatched. Germline CDR1 is KGHSH and CDR2 is LQKENI. Written as DNA, the CDR3 is TGTGCCAGCTCTCCAAGGATGGACAGGGCAAATTCACCCCTCCACTTT. Amino acids: CASSPRMDRANSPLHF.

There are a few counts of this clone. The chain employs TRBV5-1 and TRBJ2-5, with TRBD1 identical over 8 bases. V trimming: 4 bases; J trimming: 4 bases; junction bases outside the gene matches: 9. Germline V CDR1 and CDR2: SGHRS, YFSETQ. The CDR3 is 15 residues long. This chain's CDR3 is CASSVAGQGRETQYF. The CDR3 nucleotides are TGCGCCAGCAGCGTCGCCGGACAGGGTAGAGAGACCCAGTACTTC.